The rows below give T cell receptor beta chains drawn from one sample of a study of T cells in localized non-small cell lung cancer. Profiling relied on immunoSEQ multiplex PCR, and the TCRdb table lists in-frame clones only, not all of them. The repertoire includes around 34,000 clones, around 93% of them detected once, and 7.9% sits in the top ten. The sample here was peripheral blood, taken before any cancer treatment. All receptors come from a female donor older than 55 with stage I lung adenocarcinoma. The CDR3 runs from the conserved cysteine through the conserved F or W. The D gene is left open where the match is weak. Clone sizes are given selectively: once, few, many, or a class where the clone is expanded.

>.|TRBJ2-3|.|TRBV11-3
CASSLEGTSTDTQYF
TGTGCCAGCAGCTTAGAGGGGACTAGCACAGATACGCAGTATTTT
>.|TRBJ1-2|few|TRBV6-1
CASSEPWTAIYYGYTF
TGTGCCAGCAGTGAACCCTGGACAGCTATCTACTATGGCTACACCTTC
>.|TRBJ2-2|.|TRBV18
CASTAEGDTGELFF
TGTGCCAGCACGGCGGAGGGGGACACCGGGGAGCTGTTTTTT
>.|TRBJ1-2|once|TRBV27
CASSLGRGANYGYTF
TGTGCCAGCAGTTTGGGGCGGGGAGCTAACTATGGCTACACCTTC
>TRBD1|TRBJ1-3|.|TRBV9
CASSAGTGTLGNTIYF
TGTGCCAGCAGCGCCGGGACAGGGACTTTAGGAAACACCATATATTTT
>TRBD1|TRBJ2-7|.|TRBV28
CASSPGDRGYEQYF
TGTGCCAGCAGTCCGGGCGACAGGGGGTACGAGCAGTACTTC
>TRBD1|TRBJ2-1|.|TRBV10-3
CATKLVDRGPYNEQFF
TGTGCCACCAAGCTCGTCGACAGGGGGCCCTACAATGAGCAGTTCTTC
>.|TRBJ1-1|.|TRBV19
CASSMWGRAGTEAFF
TGTGCCAGTAGTATGTGGGGACGGGCGGGCACTGAAGCTTTCTTT
>TRBD1|TRBJ1-2|.|TRBV19
CASSMADRGGGYTF
TGTGCCAGTAGTATGGCGGACAGGGGAGGAGGCTACACCTTC
>.|TRBJ1-2|.|TRBV11-2
CASSLGGDGYTF
TGTGCCAGCAGCTTAGGAGGGGATGGCTACACCTTC
>.|TRBJ1-5|.|TRBV6-1
CASSEQSYQPQHF
TGTGCCAGCAGTGAACAGTCATATCAGCCCCAGCATTTT
>.|TRBJ2-5|.|TRBV30
CASGRTQETQYF
TGTGCCTCGGGACGGACCCAAGAGACCCAGTACTTC
>TRBD2|TRBJ2-3|.|TRBV9
CASSDLAGASPDTQYF
TGTGCCAGCAGCGATTTAGCGGGAGCCTCGCCAGATACGCAGTATTTT
>.|TRBJ2-5|once|TRBV15
CATSRAGGTLETQYF
TGTGCCACCAGCAGAGCTGGAGGGACTCTGGAGACCCAGTACTTC
>.|TRBJ1-1|.|TRBV7-9
CASSPRVNTEAFF
TGTGCCAGCAGCCCAAGAGTTAACACTGAAGCTTTCTTT
>TRBD1|TRBJ1-6|.|TRBV28
CASSLDRAPFYNSPLHF
TGTGCCAGCAGTTTAGACAGGGCTCCCTTCTATAATTCACCCCTCCACTTT